Included here is one T cell receptor beta chain sequence, with context. Its specificity is not known. The donors were all Caucasian adults (living in Nashville, Tennessee). In the study's own analysis: Junction-only sequences without quality scores came from ImmunoSEQ, so filtering differed. Only in-frame clones appear in the TCRdb table, and some are missing; sequencing was by immunoSEQ multiplex PCR. V and J calls and clone size are those listed in that table; D and trimming were worked out from the DNA. Of millions of clones in the sample, 80% to 95% were seen once. The V end was cut by 4 bases, the J end by 5 bases, with 17 bases between. Germline CDR1 SQVTM, CDR2 ANQGSEA. This CDR3 contains 14 residues. This specimen comes from a study of shared clonotypes between healthy human individuals. Study-wide points: Sorted-subset samples were not fully sequenced, rarefaction indicated. Non-shared clonotypes displayed generation probabilities falling below those of clonotypes present in all four donors.

The V call is TRBV29-1, the J call TRBJ2-5; D is perhaps TRBD1 (5 bases). The sequenced material came from naive CD4+ T cells from PBMCs. Stated subset: CD45RA+ positively selected. The receptor's source is a man between 18 and 35 years old in good health. Some clones in this sample may be carry-over from other donors' samples. The CDR3 loop reads CSVVHRLRWETQYF. Here the CDR3 DNA reads TGCAGCGTTGTACACAGGCTACGTTGGGAGACCCAGTACTTC.